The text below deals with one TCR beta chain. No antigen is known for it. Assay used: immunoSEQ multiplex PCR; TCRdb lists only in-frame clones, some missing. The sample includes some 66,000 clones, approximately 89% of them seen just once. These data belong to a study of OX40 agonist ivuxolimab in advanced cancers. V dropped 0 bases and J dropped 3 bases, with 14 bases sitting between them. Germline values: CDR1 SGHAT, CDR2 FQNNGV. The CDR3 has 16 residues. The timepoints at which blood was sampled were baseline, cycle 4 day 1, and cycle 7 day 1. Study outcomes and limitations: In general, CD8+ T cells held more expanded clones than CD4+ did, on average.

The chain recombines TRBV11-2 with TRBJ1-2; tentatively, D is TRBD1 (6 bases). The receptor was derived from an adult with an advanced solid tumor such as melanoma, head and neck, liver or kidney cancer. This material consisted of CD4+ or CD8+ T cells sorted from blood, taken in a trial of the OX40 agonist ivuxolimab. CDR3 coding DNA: TGTGCCAGCAGCTTAGATCGGACAGCGCCCTACTATGGCTACACCTTC. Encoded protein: CASSLDRTAPYYGYTF.